This TCR beta chain was sequenced for a study of blood T cell repertoires in COVID-19. Assay used: immunoSEQ multiplex PCR; TCRdb lists only in-frame clones, some missing. Among tens of thousands of clones listed, around 87% were seen once. In this sample, this clone turned up once. The CDR3 is made up of 16 amino acids. Germline V gives CDR1 LGHDT, CDR2 YNNKEL (reference sequence). With 0 bases clipped from V and 3 bases from J, the junction kept 6 bases outside the gene matches. The specimen was peripheral blood. V is TRBV3-1 (or the pseudogene TRBV3-2) and J is TRBJ2-3, with 7 bases lining up with TRBD2. This TCR derives from a human donor in a cohort sampled during active COVID-19. The CDR3 sequence is CASSQDIGLETDTQYF. The CDR3 DNA follows: TGTGCCAGCAGCCAAGATATAGGACTAGAGACAGATACGCAGTATTTT.